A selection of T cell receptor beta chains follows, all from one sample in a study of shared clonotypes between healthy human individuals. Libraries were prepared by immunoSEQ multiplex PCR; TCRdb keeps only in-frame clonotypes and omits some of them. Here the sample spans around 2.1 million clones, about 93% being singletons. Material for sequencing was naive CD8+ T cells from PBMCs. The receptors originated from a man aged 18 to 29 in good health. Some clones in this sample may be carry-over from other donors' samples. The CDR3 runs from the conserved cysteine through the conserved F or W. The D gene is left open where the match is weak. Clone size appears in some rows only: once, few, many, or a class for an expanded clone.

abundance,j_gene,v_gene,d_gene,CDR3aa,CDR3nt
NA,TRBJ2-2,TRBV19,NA,CASSIASENTGELFF,TGTGCCAGTAGTATAGCGTCGGAGAACACCGGGGAGCTGTTTTTT
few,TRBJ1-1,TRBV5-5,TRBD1,CASSNRDSEAFF,TGTGCCAGCAGCAACCGGGACAGTGAAGCTTTCTTT
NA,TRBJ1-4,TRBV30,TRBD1,CAWSGTGDEKLFF,TGTGCCTGGTCCGGGACAGGGGATGAAAAACTGTTTTTT
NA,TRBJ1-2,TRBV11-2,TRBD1,CASSRGTGGSYGYTF,TGTGCCAGCAGTAGAGGGACAGGGGGCAGCTATGGCTACACCTTC
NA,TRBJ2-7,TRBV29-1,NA,CSVVGEDRSSYEQYF,TGCAGCGTCGTAGGTGAGGACCGAAGCTCCTACGAGCAGTACTTC
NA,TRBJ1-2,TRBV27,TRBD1,CASSTGTGATAYGYTF,TGTGCCAGCAGTACCGGGACAGGAGCGACCGCCTATGGCTACACCTTC
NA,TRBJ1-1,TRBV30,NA,CAWWGPGVRNTEAFF,TGTGCCTGGTGGGGTCCGGGGGTAAGGAACACTGAAGCTTTCTTT
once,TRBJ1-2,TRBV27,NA,CASSPAEYGGSDGYTF,TGTGCCAGCAGCCCCGCGGAGTATGGCGGGTCTGATGGCTACACCTTC
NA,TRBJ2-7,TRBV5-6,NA,CASSLSRYIRVYEQYF,TGTGCCAGCAGCTTGTCCAGGTACATAAGAGTCTACGAGCAGTACTTC
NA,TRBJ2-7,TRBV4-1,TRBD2,CASSQWGRAGAEEQYF,TGCGCCAGCAGCCAATGGGGTCGAGCGGGGGCAGAGGAGCAGTACTTC
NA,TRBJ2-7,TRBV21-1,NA,CASSTRTRDALAYEQYF,TGTGCCAGCAGCACGCGGACTCGGGACGCCCTGGCCTACGAGCAGTACTTC
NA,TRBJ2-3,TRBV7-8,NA,CASLGGRRTDTQYF,TGTGCCAGCCTGGGCGGGCGGCGAACAGATACGCAGTATTTT
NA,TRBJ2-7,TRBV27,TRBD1,CASTPTGTSYEQYF,TGTGCCAGTACCCCGACAGGGACCTCCTACGAGCAGTACTTC
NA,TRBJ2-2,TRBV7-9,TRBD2,CASSPTSGGGELFF,TGTGCCAGCAGCCCAACTAGCGGAGGCGGGGAGCTGTTTTTT
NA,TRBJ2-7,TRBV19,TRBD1,CASSSIATGGNYEQYF,TGTGCCAGTAGTTCTATCGCGACAGGGGGCAACTACGAGCAGTACTTC
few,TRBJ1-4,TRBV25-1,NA,CASSDSVNEKLFF,TGTGCCAGCTCGGACAGCGTTAATGAAAAACTGTTTTTT
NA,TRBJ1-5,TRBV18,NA,CASWVGGNQPQHF,TGTGCCAGCTGGGTTGGTGGCAATCAGCCCCAGCATTTT
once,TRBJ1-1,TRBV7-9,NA,CASSLWLTSTEAFF,TGTGCCAGCAGCTTATGGCTGACCTCCACTGAAGCTTTCTTT
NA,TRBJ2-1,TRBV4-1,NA,CASSQRGLGHNEQFF,TGCGCCAGCAGCCAGCGGGGACTGGGGCACAATGAGCAGTTCTTC
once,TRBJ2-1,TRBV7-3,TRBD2,CASSSWETSGYNEQFF,TGTGCCAGCAGCAGTTGGGAGACTAGCGGATACAATGAGCAGTTCTTC
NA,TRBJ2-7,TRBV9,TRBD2,CASSSRTSGTPYEQYF,TGTGCCAGCAGCTCGCGGACTAGCGGGACTCCCTACGAGCAGTACTTC
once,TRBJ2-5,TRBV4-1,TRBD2,CASSPGLAGGRETQYF,TGCGCCAGCAGCCCCGGACTAGCGGGGGGCCGGGAGACCCAGTACTTC
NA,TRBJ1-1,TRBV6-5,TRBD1,CASSYGTGSTEAFF,TGTGCCAGCAGTTACGGGACAGGGTCTACTGAAGCTTTCTTT
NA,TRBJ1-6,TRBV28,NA,CAAGSPLHF,TGTGCCGCGGGTTCACCCCTCCACTTT
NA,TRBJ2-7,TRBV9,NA,CASSDWMEQYF,TGTGCCAGCAGCGATTGGATGGAGCAGTACTTC
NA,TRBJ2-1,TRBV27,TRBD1,CASSPLRDRGISEQFF,TGTGCCAGCAGCCCTCTTAGGGACAGGGGTATTAGCGAGCAGTTCTTC
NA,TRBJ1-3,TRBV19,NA,CASSMVQGGNTIYF,TGTGCCAGTAGTATGGTACAGGGCGGAAACACCATATATTTT
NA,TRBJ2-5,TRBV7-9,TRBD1,CASSSPRDREETQYF,TGTGCCAGCAGCTCCCCCCGGGACAGGGAAGAGACCCAGTACTTC
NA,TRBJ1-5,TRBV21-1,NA,CASSKDQGIPDDNQPQHF,TGTGCCAGCAGCAAAGACCAGGGTATCCCCGATGACAATCAGCCCCAGCATTTT